The T cell receptor beta chain described here comes from a study of blood T cell repertoires in COVID-19. At the level of the study: Sites in the United States, Italy and Spain provided acute and convalescent COVID-19 samples. PBMCs, B-cell-depleted T cells, or T cells were the source of the cDNA or gDNA that made up the material.

Original data processing: Reference gene primer amplification in the assay estimated nucleated cell counts. The protocol was immunoSEQ multiplex PCR, while the TCRdb copy is restricted to in-frame clones and leaves out a portion. From that table come the V and J calls and clone size; the DNA was used to work out D and trimming. The sample carries 55,000 to 75,000 clones, about 80% recorded once. The germline CDR1 and CDR2 sequences are MNHEY and SVGEGT. V was clipped by 5 bases and J by 8 bases; unmatched bases: 7. This CDR3 has 13 residues. The V call is TRBV6-2 or TRBV6-3, the J call TRBJ2-7; 9 nucleotides match TRBD2. The specimen was peripheral blood. The receptor's source is a human donor in a cohort sampled during active COVID-19. The CDR3 loop reads CASSPGGRAQQYF. The CDR3 DNA follows: TGTGCCAGCAGTCCGGGCGGGAGGGCCCAGCAGTACTTC.